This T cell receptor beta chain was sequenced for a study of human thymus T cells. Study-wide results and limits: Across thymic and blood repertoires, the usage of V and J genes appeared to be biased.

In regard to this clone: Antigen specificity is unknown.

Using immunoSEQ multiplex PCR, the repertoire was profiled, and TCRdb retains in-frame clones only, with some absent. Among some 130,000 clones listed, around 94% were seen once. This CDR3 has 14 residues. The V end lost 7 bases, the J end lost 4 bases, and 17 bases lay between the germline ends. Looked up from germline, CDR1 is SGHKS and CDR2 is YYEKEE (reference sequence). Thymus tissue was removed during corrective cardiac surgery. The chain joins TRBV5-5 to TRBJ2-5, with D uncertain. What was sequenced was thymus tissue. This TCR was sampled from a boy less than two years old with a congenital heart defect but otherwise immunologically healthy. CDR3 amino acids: CASAERLKRETQYF. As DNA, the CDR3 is TGTGCCAGCGCAGAAAGGCTTAAAAGAGAGACCCAGTACTTC. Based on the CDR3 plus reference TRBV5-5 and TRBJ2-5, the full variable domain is DAGVTQSPTHLIKTRGQQVTLRCSPISGHKSVSWYQQVLGQGPQFIFQYYEKEERGRGNFPDRFSARQFPNYSSELNVNALLLGDSALYLCASAERLKRETQYFGPGTRLLVL.